The rows below give T cell receptor beta chains drawn from one sample of a study of molecular identifiers for immune sequencing clone quantification. TCRdb itself ran the PCR reads through MiXCR, one entry per CDR3 protein. The sample carries about 12,000 distinct CDR3 sequences, roughly 16% recorded once. Material: naive CD8+ T cells from blood, with Jurkat cell RNA spiked in. These receptors came from a human donor in good health. Some libraries in this study had Jurkat cell RNA spiked in. Each CDR3 is given with its conserved first and last residue.

j_gene | v_gene | CDR3aa
TRBJ2-7 | TRBV13 | CASSFGTSGTYEQYF
TRBJ2-7 | TRBV19 | CASSPTGFGHYEQYF
TRBJ1-1 | TRBV7-9 | CASSLLRQGWAEAFF
TRBJ2-7 | TRBV20-1 | CSAREDILLAGEQYF
TRBJ2-6 | TRBV6-2/TRBV6-3 | CVSRGQGALGASVLTF
TRBJ1-3 | TRBV7-9 | CASSADRSSGNTIYF
TRBJ2-1 | TRBV4-1 | CASSQRSGVYNEQFF
TRBJ2-2 | TRBV3-1 | CASSQETSGKWSGELFF
TRBJ2-1 | TRBV3-1 | CASSQEALAGWWNEQFF
TRBJ2-7 | TRBV24-1 | CATSAGGSSYEQYF
TRBJ1-5 | TRBV4-3 | CASSPDRAGQPQHF
TRBJ2-5 | TRBV2 | CASSDDTRHPRAETQYF
TRBJ2-3 | TRBV7-6 | CASSLGSGRTDTQYF
TRBJ2-7 | TRBV18 | CASSPNSFHEQYF
TRBJ1-3 | TRBV20-1 | CSARKGAGENTIYF
TRBJ1-2 | TRBV28 | CASSLLSEPFSYGYTF
TRBJ2-7 | TRBV7-2 | CASSLAGLATYEQYF
TRBJ2-2 | TRBV14 | CASSRKLAGGRNTGELFF
TRBJ2-1 | TRBV29-1 | CSVDTGGNYNEQFF
TRBJ2-7 | TRBV27 | CASSPNLAGAGEQYF
TRBJ1-2 | TRBV29-1 | CSVVSWDYYGYTF
TRBJ2-7 | TRBV2 | CASSDTPSYEQYF
TRBJ2-1 | TRBV4-3 | CASSQDFTGGMLGQFF
TRBJ2-5 | TRBV5-1 | CASSSLPKETQYF
TRBJ2-5 | TRBV6-5 | CASRVSGEQETQYF
TRBJ1-1 | TRBV7-9 | CASSYVGHGFTEAFF
TRBJ1-6 | TRBV25-1 | CASSDFRPTSSSYNSPLHF
TRBJ1-5 | TRBV4-1 | CASSQDQGGSQPQHF
TRBJ1-1 | TRBV20-1 | CSAKDGITEAFF
TRBJ2-7 | TRBV5-4 | CASIQGRGFSYEQYF
TRBJ1-1 | TRBV9 | CASSVSGAMNTEAFF
TRBJ1-1 | TRBV5-1 | CASSEGQPYRTEAFF
TRBJ1-2 | TRBV18 | CASSPAGGNYGYAF
TRBJ2-5 | TRBV28 | CASLKEYQETQYF
TRBJ2-1 | TRBV4-2 | CASSQEGGSAYNEQFF
TRBJ2-3 | TRBV12-3/TRBV12-4 | CASSLRLAVADTQYF
TRBJ1-1 | TRBV12-3/TRBV12-4 | CASSLDRSGSEAFF
TRBJ1-1 | TRBV7-2 | CASNPGAGGSTEAFF
TRBJ2-2 | TRBV24-1 | CATARTETANTGELFF
TRBJ1-5 | TRBV19 | CASSIFGPVPDGNQPQHF
TRBJ2-7 | TRBV27 | CASSFGPGPIYEQYF